This TCR beta chain was captured in a study of T cell responses to AZD1222 COVID-19 vaccine. Findings and caveats of the study: No repertoire was sampled before or during the peak T cell response, only after it. Spike-spanning, vaccine-associated CD4 TCRs were dominant at 160-218 and 743-854. The study reported that nearly half of spike-specific TCRs target unmutated variant regions.

Repertoires were generated with immunoSEQ multiplex PCR, while TCRdb's copy carries only in-frame clones and drops some. The sample shows 150,000 to 250,000 clones, approximately 93% of them seen only once. The CDR3 spans 15 residues. V was pared by 6 bases and J by 5 bases, with 16 bases between. Germline-derived CDR1 and CDR2 are MNHEY and SMNVEV (reference sequence). This clone was counted only a few times. Its antigen is unknown. Analyses pooled second doses at about 4 or about 12 weeks. The sequence came from an adult who received the AZD1222 COVID-19 vaccine. The source material was peripheral blood, sampled 28 days after the second AZD1222 dose. The chain joins TRBV27 to TRBJ2-2; either TRBD1 or TRBD2 may fit D (5 bases each). The CDR3 sequence is CASSLSGTVTGELFF. The CDR3 region has the DNA TGTGCCAGCAGCCTATCCGGGACGGTAACCGGGGAGCTGTTTTTT.